The 21 T cell receptor beta chains listed next were all sequenced from one sample in a study of blood T cell repertoires in COVID-19. Profiling relied on immunoSEQ multiplex PCR, and the TCRdb table lists in-frame clones only, not all of them. This sample has some 350,000 clones, with 90% found just once. Sequenced sample: peripheral blood. The receptors come from a man younger than 30 with active or convalescent COVID-19.

The V gene is TRBV28, the J gene TRBJ1-5; D is uncertain. V lost 5 bases to trimming and J lost 1 base, with 9 bases between them. Germline loops: CDR1 MDHEN, CDR2 SYDVKM. This CDR3 is built from 14 residues. The CDR3: CASSLGGSNQPQHF. The CDR3 region has the DNA TGTGCCAGCAGTCTGGGAGGGAGCAATCAGCCCCAGCATTTT. Supplemented by reference TRBV28 and TRBJ1-5, the full variable domain reads DVKVTQSSRYLVKRTGEKVFLECVQDMDHENMFWYRQDPGLGLRLIYFSYDVKMKEKGDIPEGYSVSREKKERFSLILESASTNQTSMYLCASSLGGSNQPQHFGDGTRLSIL.

The CDR3 reads CASSHVRLAGDIETQYF. The CDR3 DNA is TGTGCCAGCAGTCACGTGAGACTAGCGGGGGATATAGAGACCCAGTACTTC. The V gene is TRBV27, the J gene TRBJ2-5, with TRBD2 matching 12 bases. The CDR3 runs to 17 residues. Germline V gene lookup returns CDR1 MNHEY and CDR2 SMNVEV (reference sequence). V trimming: 5 bases; J trimming: 4 bases; junction bases outside the gene matches: 11.

The V call is TRBV19, the J call TRBJ1-1; 8 bases align to TRBD1. With V trimmed by 5 bases and J by 5 bases, 10 bases remained unmatched. Looked up from germline, CDR1 is LNHDA and CDR2 is SQIVND (reference sequence). This CDR3 region has 15 residues. CDR3 in amino acids: CASSGRQGLKTEAFF. The CDR3 nucleotides are TGTGCCAGTAGTGGGCGACAGGGGTTAAAGACTGAAGCTTTCTTT.

The chain joins TRBV28 to TRBJ2-3, with 9 bases lining up with TRBD2. The CDR3 is made up of 17 amino acids. V trimming: 5 bases; J trimming: 4 bases; junction bases outside the gene matches: 13. Per the germline V gene, CDR1 is MDHEN and CDR2 is SYDVKM. The CDR3 DNA sequence: TGTGCCAGCAGTCACCTTGTTGGTAGCGGGAGATCAGATACGCAGTATTTT. Translation: CASSHLVGSGRSDTQYF.

This chain uses TRBV27 with TRBJ2-7; 9 nucleotides line up with TRBD2. In germline, CDR1 is MNHEY, CDR2 SMNVEV (reference sequence). The CDR3 has 13 amino acids. V was pared by 10 bases and J by 5 bases, with 9 bases of the junction left unmatched. Here the CDR3 DNA reads TGTGCCACCCTTAGCGGGAGTCTCCACGAGCAGTACTTC. Protein: CATLSGSLHEQYF.

This chain uses TRBV12-3 or TRBV12-4 with TRBJ2-2; D is uncertain. The CDR3 is 10 residues long. V lost 6 bases and J lost 7, with 3 bases in between. The CDR3 DNA follows: TGTGCCAGCAGCAACGGGGAGCTGTTTTTT. Translation: CASSNGELFF.

The chain links TRBV6-4 to TRBJ1-5; tentative D call: TRBD1 (6 bases). Per germline, CDR1 MRHNA and CDR2 SNTAGT. The CDR3 sequence is 16 residues long. V lost 1 base and J 6 bases, leaving 16 bases between the germline ends. The CDR3 DNA reads TGTGCCAGCAGTGACTGGAGTTACAGGGCAGGTCAGCCCCAGCATTTT. This encodes CASSDWSYRAGQPQHF.

The gene calls are TRBV9 and TRBJ2-3, with TRBD1 matching over 9 bases. This CDR3 has 16 residues. V lost 3 bases and J lost 5; bases outside the gene matches: 10. The germline gives CDR1 SGDLS, CDR2 YYNGEE. The DNA of the CDR3 is TGTGCCAGCAGCGGGGAAGGGGGACAGGGTATAGATACGCAGTATTTT. Translated, it gives CASSGEGGQGIDTQYF.

The V and J genes are TRBV28 and TRBJ2-2, with TRBD2 identical over 13 bases. The CDR3 length is 17 residues. V lost 5 bases, J lost 4 bases, and 7 bases stayed unmatched. Per germline, CDR1 MDHEN and CDR2 SYDVKM. CDR3 nucleotides: TGTGCCAGCAGTAGAAGAGGACTAGCGGGAGCCACCGGGGAGCTGTTTTTT. This sequence encodes CASSRRGLAGATGELFF.

The chain is built from TRBV5-1 and TRBJ2-1, with D perhaps TRBD2 (6 bases). The germline V gene has CDR1 SGHRS and CDR2 YFSETQ. Trimming took off 2 bases at V and 6 bases at J, with 6 bases between the two ends. The CDR3 spans 12 residues. This CDR3 reads CASSFGGNEQFF. The CDR3 DNA follows: TGCGCCAGCAGCTTCGGGGGCAATGAGCAGTTCTTC.

With respect to this clone: The junction and the germline gene differ at one end; a read error may be behind it. V and J are TRBV7-7 and TRBJ2-7; 9 nucleotides line up with TRBD2. This CDR3 comprises 15 residues. Looked up from germline, CDR1 is SSHAT and CDR2 is FNYEAQ (reference sequence). As DNA, the CDR3 is TGTGCTAGCAGCGTTGGAGCGGGAGGAAGCTACGAGCAGTACTTC. It encodes CASSVGAGGSYEQYF.

The V call is TRBV6-2 or TRBV6-3, the J call TRBJ1-5, with D hard to call. Trimming left V 6 bases short and J 3 bases short, with 15 bases between. The CDR3 has 15 amino acids. CDR1 and CDR2 from the germline V gene are MNHEY and SVGEGT. The CDR3 coding sequence is TGTGCCAGCAGCACAGCCCCGGATTTCAATCAGCCCCAGCATTTT. Residues: CASSTAPDFNQPQHF.

The V gene is TRBV18, the J gene TRBJ1-5; TRBD1 matches at 7 bases. With V trimmed by 0 bases and J by 3 bases, 11 bases remained unmatched. The CDR3 has 18 amino acids. Per germline, CDR1 KGHSH and CDR2 LQKENI. CDR3 coding DNA: TGTGCCAGCTCACCACCACGGACTCGACAGGGAATCAATCAGCCCCAGCATTTT. Protein product: CASSPPRTRQGINQPQHF. Supplemented by reference TRBV18 and TRBJ1-5, the full variable domain reads NAGVMQNPRHLVRRRGQEARLRCSPMKGHSHVYWYRQLPEEGLKFMVYLQKENIIDESGMPKERFSAEFPKEGPSILRIQQVVRGDSAAYFCASSPPRTRQGINQPQHFGDGTRLSIL.

This clone appeared a single time. The V and J genes are TRBV10-3 and TRBJ2-1, with D unclear. The CDR3 contains 12 residues. Looked up from germline, CDR1 is ENHRY and CDR2 is SYGVKD. The ends were cut back, 0 bases at V and 10 bases at J, with 7 bases in the middle. CDR3 bases: TGTGCCATCAGTGAGTCGCTGGCAGAGCAGTTCTTC. Residues: CAISESLAEQFF.

This chain links TRBV6-6 with TRBJ1-5, with D possibly being TRBD1 (5 bases). V dropped 7 bases and J dropped 6 bases, with 13 bases sitting between them. The CDR3 extends over 13 amino acids. Per germline, CDR1 MNHNY and CDR2 SVGAGI (reference sequence). The CDR3 protein is CASNNRIIQPQHF. The CDR3 coding sequence is TGTGCCAGCAATAACAGGATTATTCAGCCCCAGCATTTT.

The rearrangement joins TRBV14 to TRBJ1-1; possible D gene TRBD1, 6 bases. V lost 2 bases, J lost 5 bases, and 15 bases lay in between. Germline assignment: CDR1 SGHDN and CDR2 FVKESK. The CDR3 is 15 amino acids. CDR3 coding DNA: TGTGCCAGCAGCCAATCGAGGGGGTGGGTTACTGAAGCTTTCTTT. Amino acids: CASSQSRGWVTEAFF.

The V call is TRBV23-1, the J call TRBJ1-5; D is unresolved. TRBV23-1 is an ORF, with its function uncertain. This CDR3 comprises 11 residues. V lost 7 bases to trimming and J lost 9 bases, with 10 bases between them. CDR3 loop: CASKSRLPQHF. The CDR3 DNA follows: TGCGCCAGCAAGAGTCGTTTGCCCCAGCATTTT.

This clone has just one count. The chain joins TRBV24-1 to TRBJ2-5, with D perhaps matching TRBD1 (5 bases). CDR1 is KGHDR and CDR2 is SFDVKD in the germline V gene. The V end was cut by 0 bases, the J end by 5 bases, with 18 bases between. The length of the CDR3 is 17 residues. The CDR3 DNA is TGTGCCACCAGTGATTTGCAACAGGCCCTGGGCGTGGAGACCCAGTACTTC. Its protein product is CATSDLQQALGVETQYF.

This rearrangement joins TRBV27 to TRBJ1-2; maybe TRBD1 (5 bases). Trimming shortened V by 3 bases and J by 8 bases, and 22 bases separated the two germline ends. CDR1 and CDR2 (germline): MNHEY, SMNVEV (reference sequence). The CDR3 is made up of 16 amino acids. CDR3 loop: CASSLSVGRAGHGYTF. In DNA form, the CDR3 reads TGTGCCAGCAGTTTGTCGGTGGGAAGGGCAGGGCACGGCTACACCTTC.

The V and J genes are TRBV7-2 and TRBJ2-7; D is perhaps TRBD2 (6 bases). Germline-derived CDR1 and CDR2 are SGHTA and FQGNSA. V was pared by 0 bases and J by 2 bases, with 11 bases between. The CDR3 loop spans 15 amino acids. CDR3 residues: CASSLAAGITYEQYF. CDR3 nucleotides: TGTGCCAGCAGCTTAGCTGCGGGGATTACCTACGAGCAGTACTTC.

A single count supports this clone. The V call is TRBV7-2, the J call TRBJ1-2, with 7 nucleotides matching TRBD1. CDR1 and CDR2 (germline): SGHTA, FQGNSA. V shed 7 bases and J 2 bases; nucleotides not matched to a gene: 19. This CDR3 has 18 residues. The CDR3 DNA follows: TGTGCCAGCAACAAAGCAGTGGTTCAGGGGGGCGTAAACTATGGCTACACCTTC. This sequence encodes CASNKAVVQGGVNYGYTF. The variable domain in full, with the rest retrieved from reference TRBV7-2 and TRBJ1-2, is GAGVSQSPSNKVTEKGKDVELRCDPISGHTALYWYRQSLGQGLEFLIYFQGNSAPDKSGLPSDRFSAERTGGSVSTLTIQRTQQEDSAVYLCASNKAVVQGGVNYGYTFGSGTRLTVV.